The present T cell receptor (beta chain) was sequenced within a study of blood T cell repertoires in COVID-19. Study information: In each case, the material was cDNA or gDNA derived from T cells, B-cell-depleted T cells, or PBMCs.

The J segment lost 2 bases and the V segment lost 1 base, leaving 7 bases of the junction unmatched. This CDR3 region has 17 residues. Germline V gene data show CDR1 as SGHAT and CDR2 as FQNNGV. Study processing details: Reference gene primer amplification yielded estimated nucleated cell counts. Clones were read by immunoSEQ multiplex PCR, and TCRdb kept only the in-frame ones, dropping some. V, J and clone size derive from that table, while D and trimming were established from the DNA sequence. The sample yields about 230,000 clones, roughly nine tenths seen once. Source material: peripheral blood. The sequence was collected from a woman aged 18-29 years who had recovered from COVID-19. This sequence joins TRBV11-2 and TRBJ2-1; 8 nucleotides agree with TRBD2. The CDR3 sequence is CASSLVAGTSAYNEQFF. CDR3 DNA sequence: TGTGCCAGCAGCTTAGTCGCCGGGACTAGTGCCTACAATGAGCAGTTCTTC.